These T cell receptor beta chains were read from a single sample in a study of cytomegalovirus exposure and HLA in healthy donors. Profiled with immunoSEQ multiplex PCR; TCRdb holds only in-frame clones, not every one. This table holds over 150,000 clones, over 85% found once. The material sequenced was PBMCs. Source of these receptors: a woman younger than 35 in good health and CMV-seropositive. Each CDR3 is given with its conserved first and last residue. The D gene is left open where the match is weak. Clone size is not always given. Where it is, it says once, few, many or a class for expanded clones.

>TRBJ2-3|.|.|TRBV6-6
TGTGCCAGCAATCTAGGCACAGATACGCAGTATTTT
CASNLGTDTQYF
>TRBJ2-6|.|.|TRBV28
TGTGCCAGCAGTCAGGGATCACCCACCTCTGGGGCCAACGTCCTGACTTTC
CASSQGSPTSGANVLTF
>TRBJ2-2|.|.|TRBV4-3
TGCGCCAGCAGCCAAGGGCCAGACACCGGGGAGCTGTTTTTT
CASSQGPDTGELFF
>TRBJ1-2|TRBD1|.|TRBV7-2
TGTGCCAGCAGCTTAGCCGGGACAGGGGGAAGAAATGGCTACACCTTC
CASSLAGTGGRNGYTF
>TRBJ1-1|TRBD1|.|TRBV5-6
TGTGCCAGCAGCCCAAACAGGGGTCGAAACACTGAAGCTTTCTTT
CASSPNRGRNTEAFF
>TRBJ1-1|.|.|TRBV6-5
TGTGCCAGCAGTTACTGGGGCATGAACACTGAAGCTTTCTTT
CASSYWGMNTEAFF
>TRBJ2-1|TRBD2|once|TRBV11-2
TGTGCCAGCAGCTTAGAGGTAGCGGGAGGGCTCTACAATGAGCAGTTCTTC
CASSLEVAGGLYNEQFF
>TRBJ1-3|TRBD1|.|TRBV6-5
TGTGCCAGCAGTTCCCAGGGGGCGGGAAACACCATATATTTT
CASSSQGAGNTIYF
>TRBJ2-1|.|.|TRBV5-6
TGTGCCAGCAGCTTGTGGGCCGCCCCCCTCGGGCAGTTCTTC
CASSLWAAPLGQFF
>TRBJ1-5|.|once|TRBV15
TGTGCCACCAGCAGAGATTTCGATCAGCCCCAGCATTTT
CATSRDFDQPQHF
>TRBJ2-2|.|once|TRBV7-7
TGTGCTAGCAGTTACGAGATGACCGGGGAGCTGTTTTTT
CASSYEMTGELFF
>TRBJ1-3|.|.|TRBV5-6
TGTGCCAGCAGCTTGGGGGGTAGGGGCCATGGAAACACCATATATTTT
CASSLGGRGHGNTIYF
>TRBJ1-1|.|.|TRBV7-8
TGTGCCAGCAGCTTAGGTCCAGGGAACACTGAAGCTTTCTTT
CASSLGPGNTEAFF
>TRBJ2-5|TRBD1|.|TRBV2
TGTGCCAGCAGCTTAGGGAAGGGGGCTGGGCCCGAGACCCAGTACTTC
CASSLGKGAGPETQYF
>TRBJ2-7|.|.|TRBV4-1
TGCGCTACACAAGAAGGGCAGGGGTCCTACGAGCAGTACTTC
CATQEGQGSYEQYF
>TRBJ1-1|.|.|TRBV27
TGTGCCAGCAGTCTTAGGCAGCGGCAGCGGAACACTGAAGCTTTCTTT
CASSLRQRQRNTEAFF
>TRBJ2-2|TRBD1|.|TRBV6-6
TGTGCCAGCAGCCCAAGACCGGGACAGGGGCGCGGGGAGCTGTTTTTT
CASSPRPGQGRGELFF
>TRBJ2-3|TRBD1|.|TRBV11-2
TGTGCCAGCAGCTTCCTAGGGGGCCTAACAGATACGCAGTATTTT
CASSFLGGLTDTQYF
>TRBJ2-7|.|.|TRBV7-9
TGTGCCAGCAGCTTCGGACAGCGTACCTACGAGCAGTACTTC
CASSFGQRTYEQYF
>TRBJ2-3|TRBD1|.|TRBV11-2
TGTGCCAGCAGCCCGGACAGGCGTCAAGATACGCAGTATTTT
CASSPDRRQDTQYF
>TRBJ2-3|.|.|TRBV11-3
TGTGCCAGCAGCTTAACTTGGCGGTTTTACACAGATACGCAGTATTTT
CASSLTWRFYTDTQYF
>TRBJ1-5|TRBD1|.|TRBV5-1
TGCGCCAGCAGCCCCGGGACAGGGGGTTATAGCAATCAGCCCCAGCATTTT
CASSPGTGGYSNQPQHF
>TRBJ2-7|TRBD2|.|TRBV7-9
TGTGCCAGCAGCCCAGCGGGGCTAGCGGGAGGGCTTGAGCAGTACTTC
CASSPAGLAGGLEQYF
>TRBJ2-1|TRBD2|.|TRBV5-6
TGTGCCAGCAGCCGGGGACTAGCGGGATTACTTGAGCAGTTCTTC
CASSRGLAGLLEQFF
>TRBJ2-7|TRBD2|.|TRBV5-4
TGTGCCAGCAGCTTGGGGGGGACTAGGGAATCCTACGAGCAGTACTTC
CASSLGGTRESYEQYF
>TRBJ2-2|.|.|TRBV11-3
TGTGCCAGCAGCTCCCAGCAGGGGTCGACCGGGGAGCTGTTTTTT
CASSSQQGSTGELFF
>TRBJ1-5|.|.|TRBV6-1
TGTGCCGGCTCTGAGTCTAGTGAGGTGGAGCCCCAGCATTTT
CAGSESSEVEPQHF
>TRBJ2-3|.|.|TRBV6-5
TGTGCCAGCAGGGGCCCCGGGACTCGCACAGATACGCAGTATTTT
CASRGPGTRTDTQYF
>TRBJ2-3|TRBD1|.|TRBV28
TGTGCCAGCAGTTTAGGGACAGGGGCCCCCGATACGCAGTATTTT
CASSLGTGAPDTQYF
>TRBJ2-1|.|.|TRBV6-6
TGTGCCAGCATGGGGGGGCTAACGTACAATGAGCAGTTCTTC
CASMGGLTYNEQFF
>TRBJ2-5|.|.|TRBV29-1
TGCAGCGTTGAGGAGGGTGGAGAGACCCAGTACTTC
CSVEEGGETQYF
>TRBJ2-7|TRBD2|.|TRBV27
TGTGCCAGCAGTTTTTTGGCTAGCGGAACTCCCTACGAGCAGTACTTC
CASSFLASGTPYEQYF
>TRBJ1-2|.|.|TRBV6-5
TGTGCCAGCAGTTACGCGGGAAAAGGCTACACCTTC
CASSYAGKGYTF
>TRBJ1-3|TRBD1|.|TRBV18
TGTGCCAGTTTCGAACAGGGGGCCGGGAACACCATATATTTT
CASFEQGAGNTIYF
>TRBJ2-7|TRBD2|.|TRBV28
TGTGCCAGCAGTTTCCTAGCGGGAGCAGGGGAGCAGTACTTC
CASSFLAGAGEQYF
>TRBJ1-1|.|.|TRBV4-1
TGCGCCAGCAGCCAAGGTAATCCAGGGCTCGAAGCTTTCTTT
CASSQGNPGLEAFF
>TRBJ2-1|TRBD2|.|TRBV29-1
TGCAGCGTTCTAGCGGGCTTCTCCTACAATGAGCAGTTCTTC
CSVLAGFSYNEQFF
>TRBJ2-3|.|.|TRBV5-1
TGCGCCAGCAGCTTGGCCGTCCTCACAGATACGCAGTATTTT
CASSLAVLTDTQYF
>TRBJ2-5|TRBD1|.|TRBV9
TGTGCCAGCAGCCTCAGAGACAGGGGGCGCGAGACCCAGTACTTC
CASSLRDRGRETQYF
>TRBJ2-1|TRBD1|once|TRBV6-1
TGTGCCAGCATTAGACAGGGGGCGGGAAACAATGAGCAGTTCTTC
CASIRQGAGNNEQFF
>TRBJ1-1|TRBD1|.|TRBV11-2
TGTGCCAGCAGCCCAGGTGGGCACAGGGGGCGAGCCACTGAAGCTTTCTTT
CASSPGGHRGRATEAFF
>TRBJ2-7|.|.|TRBV9
TGTGCCAGCAGCGTAGGGGACAATCCCGCACGGGAGCAGTACTTC
CASSVGDNPAREQYF
>TRBJ2-3|TRBD2|.|TRBV11-2
TGTGCCAGCAGCTTAGGGACTAGCGGGAGCACAGATACGCAGTATTTT
CASSLGTSGSTDTQYF
>TRBJ2-1|TRBD1|once|TRBV4-1
TGCGCCAGCAGCCAGGCGTCGACAGGGGCTAGTGAGCAGTTCTTC
CASSQASTGASEQFF
>TRBJ1-1|.|.|TRBV5-6
TGTGCCAGCAGCCTGGGAGGTAACACTGAAGCTTTCTTT
CASSLGGNTEAFF
>TRBJ2-7|TRBD2|.|TRBV10-1
TGCGCCAGCAGTGACGGGAGGAACGGCGCCTACGAGCAGTACTTC
CASSDGRNGAYEQYF
>TRBJ2-4|TRBD2|once|TRBV5-4
TGTGCCAGCAGCCCCTCACTAGCGGGAGGTTCCAAAAACATTCAGTACTTC
CASSPSLAGGSKNIQYF
>TRBJ2-2|TRBD2|.|TRBV11-2
TGTGCCAGCAGCTTAGATATAGCGGGAGTGAACGGGGAGCTGTTTTTT
CASSLDIAGVNGELFF
>TRBJ1-2|.|.|TRBV4-1
TGCGCCAGCAGCCAAGTGGGGTCCAAGACAGGAGATACCTTC
CASSQVGSKTGDTF
>TRBJ1-1|.|once|TRBV7-9
TGTGCCAGCAGCTTAGCCGGGACTGTGGAGGCTTTCTTT
CASSLAGTVEAFF
>TRBJ2-7|.|.|TRBV2
TGTGCCAGCAGGGGCAAGACAGGAACCTACGAGCAGTACTTC
CASRGKTGTYEQYF
>TRBJ2-2|.|.|TRBV4-3
TGCGCCAGCAGGCCGGGGGAGACGACCGGGGAGCTGTTTTTT
CASRPGETTGELFF
>TRBJ2-2|.|few|TRBV7-3
TGTGCCAGCAGCTTAAGTCCAGGGCTCACCGGGGAGCTGTTTTTT
CASSLSPGLTGELFF
>TRBJ2-6|TRBD1|.|TRBV4-1
TGCGCCAGCAGCCTTCTACCGGGACAGGGAGGTGGGGCCAACGTCCTGACTTTC
CASSLLPGQGGGANVLTF
>TRBJ1-5|.|.|TRBV5-1
TGCGCCAGCAGCCAGGATGGGAGCAGCAATCAGCCCCAGCATTTT
CASSQDGSSNQPQHF
>TRBJ2-7|.|.|TRBV14
TGTGCCAGCAGCCAAGTCAGGGGTACCGCCGAGCAGTACTTC
CASSQVRGTAEQYF
>TRBJ2-7|TRBD1|few|TRBV6-5
TGTGCCAGCAGTGTCCCCGGGACAGGCGAGCAGTACTTC
CASSVPGTGEQYF